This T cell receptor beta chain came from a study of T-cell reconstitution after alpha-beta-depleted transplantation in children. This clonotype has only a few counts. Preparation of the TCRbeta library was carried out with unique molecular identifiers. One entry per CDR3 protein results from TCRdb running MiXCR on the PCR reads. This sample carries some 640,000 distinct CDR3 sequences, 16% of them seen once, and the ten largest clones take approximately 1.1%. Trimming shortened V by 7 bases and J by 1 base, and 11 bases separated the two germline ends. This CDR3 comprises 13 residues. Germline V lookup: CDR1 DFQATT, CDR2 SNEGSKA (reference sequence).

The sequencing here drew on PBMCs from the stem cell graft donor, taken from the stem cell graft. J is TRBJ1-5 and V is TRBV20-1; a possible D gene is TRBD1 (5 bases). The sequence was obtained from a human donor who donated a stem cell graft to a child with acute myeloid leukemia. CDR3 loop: CSGGDRSNQPQHF. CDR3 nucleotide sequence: TGCAGTGGGGGCGACAGAAGCAATCAGCCCCAGCATTTT.